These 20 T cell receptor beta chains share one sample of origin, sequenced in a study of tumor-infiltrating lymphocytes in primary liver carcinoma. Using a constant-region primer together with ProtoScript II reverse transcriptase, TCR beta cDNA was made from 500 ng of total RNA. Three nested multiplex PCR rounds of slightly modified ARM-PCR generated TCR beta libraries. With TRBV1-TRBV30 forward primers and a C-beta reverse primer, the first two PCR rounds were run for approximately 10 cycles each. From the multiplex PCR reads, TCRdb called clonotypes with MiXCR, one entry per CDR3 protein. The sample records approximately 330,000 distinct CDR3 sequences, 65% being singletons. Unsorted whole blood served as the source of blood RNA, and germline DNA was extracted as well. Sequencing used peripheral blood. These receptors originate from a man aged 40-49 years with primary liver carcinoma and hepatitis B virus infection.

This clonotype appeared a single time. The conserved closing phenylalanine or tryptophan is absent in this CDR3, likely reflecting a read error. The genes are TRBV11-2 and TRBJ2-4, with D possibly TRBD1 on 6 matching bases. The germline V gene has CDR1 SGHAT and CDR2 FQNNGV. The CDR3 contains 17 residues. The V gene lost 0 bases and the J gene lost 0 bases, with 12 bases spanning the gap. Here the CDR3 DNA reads TGTGCCAGCAGCTTAGACCGGACAGCTCTAGCCAAAAACATTCAGTACATC. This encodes CASSLDRTALAKNIQYI.

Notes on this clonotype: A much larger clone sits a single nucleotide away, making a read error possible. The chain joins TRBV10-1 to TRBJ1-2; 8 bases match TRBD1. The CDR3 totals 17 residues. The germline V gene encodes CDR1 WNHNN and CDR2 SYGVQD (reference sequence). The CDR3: CASSDGQGGLGYSGNTF. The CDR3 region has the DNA TGCGCCAGCAGTGACGGACAGGGAGGCCTTGGCTACTCTGGCAACACCTTC.

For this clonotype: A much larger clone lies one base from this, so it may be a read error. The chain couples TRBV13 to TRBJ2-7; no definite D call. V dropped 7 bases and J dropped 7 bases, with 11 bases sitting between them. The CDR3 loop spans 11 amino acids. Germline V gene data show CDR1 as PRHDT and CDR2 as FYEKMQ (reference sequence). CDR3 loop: CASNYGREQYF. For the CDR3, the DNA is TGTGCCAGCAACTACGGCCGAGAGCAGTACTTC.

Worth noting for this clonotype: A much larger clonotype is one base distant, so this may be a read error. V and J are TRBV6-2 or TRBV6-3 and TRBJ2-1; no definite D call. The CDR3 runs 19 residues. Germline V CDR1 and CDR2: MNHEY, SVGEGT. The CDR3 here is CASSYSIFFWRRPYSEQFF. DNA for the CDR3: TGTGCCAGCAGTTACTCGATATTTTTTTGGCGGAGACCCTACAGTGAGCAGTTCTTC.

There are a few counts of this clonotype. CDR3 in DNA: TGTGCCATCAAAGCGGGTACGAACACCGGGGAGCTGTTTTTT. Translation: CAIKAGTNTGELFF. The chain links TRBV10-3 to TRBJ2-2; perhaps TRBD2 as D (6 bases). Trimming shortened V by 7 bases and J by 0 bases, and 9 bases separated the two germline ends. The length of the CDR3 is 14 residues. From germline, CDR1 is ENHRY and CDR2 SYGVKD.

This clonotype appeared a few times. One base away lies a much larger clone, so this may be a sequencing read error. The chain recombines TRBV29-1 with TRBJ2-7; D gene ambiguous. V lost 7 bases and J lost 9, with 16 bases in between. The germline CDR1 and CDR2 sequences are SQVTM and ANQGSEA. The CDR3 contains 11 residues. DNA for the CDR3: TGCAGCGCCGCGACGGTGGGCGGGCAGTACTTC. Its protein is CSAATVGGQYF.

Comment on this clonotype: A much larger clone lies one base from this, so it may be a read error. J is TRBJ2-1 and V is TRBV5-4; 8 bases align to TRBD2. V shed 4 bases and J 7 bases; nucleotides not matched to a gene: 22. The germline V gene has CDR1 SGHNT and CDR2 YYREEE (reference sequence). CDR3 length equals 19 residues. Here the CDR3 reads CASSKGLGGAIGHSNEQFF. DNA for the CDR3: TGTGCCAGCAGCAAGGGACTAGGGGGAGCAATCGGTCATAGTAATGAGCAGTTCTTC.

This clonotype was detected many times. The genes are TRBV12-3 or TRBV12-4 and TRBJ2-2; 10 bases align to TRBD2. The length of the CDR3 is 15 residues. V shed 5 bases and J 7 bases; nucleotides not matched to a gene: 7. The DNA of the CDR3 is TGTGCCAGCAGTCCCTCTAGCGGGGGTTTCGGGGAGCTGTTTTTT. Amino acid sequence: CASSPSSGGFGELFF.

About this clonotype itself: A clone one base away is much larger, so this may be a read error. The CDR3 DNA reads TGTGCCAGCAGTCCCCCCCGCGGGAGTTTGGCCGGGGAGCTGCTTTTT. Its protein product is CASSPPRGSLAGELLF. The chain employs TRBV6-5 and TRBJ2-2, with TRBD2 matching over 7 bases. The CDR3 runs to 16 residues. Per the germline V gene, CDR1 is MNHEY and CDR2 is SVGAGI.

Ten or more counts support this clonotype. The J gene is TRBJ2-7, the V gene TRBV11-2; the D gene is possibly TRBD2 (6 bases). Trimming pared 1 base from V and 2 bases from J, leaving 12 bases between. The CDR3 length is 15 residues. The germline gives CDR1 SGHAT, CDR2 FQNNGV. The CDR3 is CASSLGGPGAYEQYF. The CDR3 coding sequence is TGTGCCAGCAGCTTAGGGGGCCCGGGGGCCTACGAGCAGTACTTC.

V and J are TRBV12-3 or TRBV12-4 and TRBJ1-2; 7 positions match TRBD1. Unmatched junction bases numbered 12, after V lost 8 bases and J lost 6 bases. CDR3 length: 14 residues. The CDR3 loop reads CASVYSGGDNGYTF. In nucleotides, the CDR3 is TGTGCCAGCGTTTATTCAGGGGGGGACAATGGCTACACCTTC.

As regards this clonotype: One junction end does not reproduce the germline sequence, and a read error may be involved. CDR3 in amino acids: CAGSQDPGFTGELFF. The CDR3 DNA reads as TGCGCCGGCAGCCAAGACCCAGGGTTCACCGGGGAGTTGTTTTTT. The chain employs TRBV4-3 and TRBJ2-2; TRBD1 or TRBD2 may be the D gene (5 bases each). The CDR3 consists of 15 residues. The germline V gene encodes CDR1 LGHNA and CDR2 YSLEER.

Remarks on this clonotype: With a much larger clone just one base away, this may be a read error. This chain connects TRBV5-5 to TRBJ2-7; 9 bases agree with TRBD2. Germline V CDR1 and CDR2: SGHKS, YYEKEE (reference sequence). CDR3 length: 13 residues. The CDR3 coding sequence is TGTGACAGCAATCCCCAGCTAGCGGGGAAATGGCACTTC. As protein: CDSNPQLAGKWHF.

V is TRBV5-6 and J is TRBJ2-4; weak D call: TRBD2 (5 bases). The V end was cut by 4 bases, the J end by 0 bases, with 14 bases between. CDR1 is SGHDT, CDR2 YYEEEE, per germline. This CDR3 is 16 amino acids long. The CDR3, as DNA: TGTGCCAGCAGCCCCCGGGATATCCTAGCCAAAAACATTCAGTACTTC. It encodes CASSPRDILAKNIQYF. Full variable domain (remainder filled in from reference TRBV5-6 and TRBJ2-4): DAGVTQSPTHLIKTRGQQVTLRCSPKSGHDTVSWYQQALGQGPQFIFQYYEEEERQRGNFPDRFSGHQFPNYSSELNVNALLLGDSALYLCASSPRDILAKNIQYFGAGTRLSVL.

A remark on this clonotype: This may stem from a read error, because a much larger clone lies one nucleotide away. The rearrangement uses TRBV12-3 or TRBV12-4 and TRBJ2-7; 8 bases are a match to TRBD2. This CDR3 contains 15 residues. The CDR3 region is CASKRSGGYSYGQYF. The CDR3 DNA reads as TGTGCCAGCAAAAGGAGCGGGGGCTATTCCTACGGGCAGTACTTC.

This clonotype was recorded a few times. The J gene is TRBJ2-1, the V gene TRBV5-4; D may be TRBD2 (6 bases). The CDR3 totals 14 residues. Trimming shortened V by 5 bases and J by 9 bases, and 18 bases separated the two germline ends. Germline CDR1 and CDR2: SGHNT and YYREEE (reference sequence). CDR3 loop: CASSSNGGMVEQFF. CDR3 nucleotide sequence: TGTGCCAGCAGTTCGAATGGCGGGATGGTTGAGCAGTTCTTC.

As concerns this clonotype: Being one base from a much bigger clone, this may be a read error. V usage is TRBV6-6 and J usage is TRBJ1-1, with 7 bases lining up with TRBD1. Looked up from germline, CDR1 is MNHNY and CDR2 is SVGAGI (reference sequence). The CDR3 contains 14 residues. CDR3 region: CASSYSQGDTEAYF. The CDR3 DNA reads TGTGCCAGCAGTTACTCCCAGGGGGATACTGAAGCTTACTTT.

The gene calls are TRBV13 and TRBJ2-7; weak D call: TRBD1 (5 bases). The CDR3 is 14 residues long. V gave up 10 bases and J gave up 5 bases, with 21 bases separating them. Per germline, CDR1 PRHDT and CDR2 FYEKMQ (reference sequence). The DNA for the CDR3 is TGTGCCAACAACCCCAGTCAGGGTTGGAACGAGCAGTACTTC. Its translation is CANNPSQGWNEQYF. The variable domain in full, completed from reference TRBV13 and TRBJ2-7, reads AAGVIQSPRHLIKEKRETATLKCYPIPRHDTVYWYQQGPGQDPQFLISFYEKMQSDKGSIPDRFSAQQFSDYHSELNMSSLELGDSALYFCANNPSQGWNEQYFGPGTRLTVT.

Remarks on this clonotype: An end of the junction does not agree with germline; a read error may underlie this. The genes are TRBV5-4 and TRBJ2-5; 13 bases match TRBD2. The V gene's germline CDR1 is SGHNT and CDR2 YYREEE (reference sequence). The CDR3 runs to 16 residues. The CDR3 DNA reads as TGTGCCAGAAGCTTCCTAGGACTAGCGGGAGAAGAGACCCAGTACTTC. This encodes CARSFLGLAGEETQYF. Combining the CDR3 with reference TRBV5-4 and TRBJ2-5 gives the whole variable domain ETGVTQSPTHLIKTRGQQVTLRCSSQSGHNTVSWYQQALGQGPQFIFQYYREEENGRGNFPPRFSGLQFPNYSSELNVNALELDDSALYLCARSFLGLAGEETQYFGPGTRLLVL.

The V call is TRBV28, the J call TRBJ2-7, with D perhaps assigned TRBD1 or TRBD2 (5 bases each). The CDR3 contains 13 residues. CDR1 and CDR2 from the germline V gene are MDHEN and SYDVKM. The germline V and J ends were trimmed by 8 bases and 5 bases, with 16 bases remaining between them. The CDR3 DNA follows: TGTGCCAGCGGCCGGGGCGCTGGAAACGAGCAGTACTTC. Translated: CASGRGAGNEQYF.